A single sample is the source of the 20 T cell receptor beta chains below, sequenced in a study of blood T cell repertoires in COVID-19. Assay used: immunoSEQ multiplex PCR; TCRdb lists only in-frame clones, some missing. The sample contains around 47,000 clones, about 80% of which appear only once. The sample comprised peripheral blood. Receptors originate from a man in his sixties or seventies with active COVID-19.

This clone was detected a few times. This chain connects TRBV7-3 to TRBJ2-2; the D gene is possibly TRBD1 (5 bases). The CDR3 totals 16 residues. Deletions cut 5 bases from V and 0 bases from J, with 13 bases between. The germline V gene encodes CDR1 SGHTA and CDR2 FQGTGA. The CDR3 region is CASSLNPGTNTGELFF. In DNA, the CDR3 is TGTGCCAGCAGCCTTAATCCAGGGACGAACACCGGGGAGCTGTTTTTT.

By sample share, this clone is medium-sized. V and J are TRBV4-1 and TRBJ2-7; 7 positions match TRBD1. CDR1 and CDR2 (germline): MGHRA, YSYEKL. Trimming removed 4 bases from V and 0 bases from J; junction bases left unmatched: 6. The CDR3 has 15 amino acids. The CDR3 region has the DNA TGCGCCAGCAGCCGCTTGGGACAGAGCTCCTACGAGCAGTACTTC. Amino acid sequence: CASSRLGQSSYEQYF.

This chain connects TRBV3-1 (or the pseudogene TRBV3-2) to TRBJ1-1, with a tentative D call TRBD1 (5 bases). Trimming left V 4 bases short and J 5 bases short, with 14 bases between. Looked up from germline, CDR1 is LGHDT and CDR2 is YNNKEL (reference sequence). The CDR3 is 14 residues long. CDR3 region: CASSLTGLRTEAFF. CDR3 in DNA: TGTGCCAGCAGCCTCACAGGCCTACGGACTGAAGCTTTCTTT.

The chain employs TRBV7-9 and TRBJ2-1, with TRBD1 matching 8 bases. The CDR3 length is 14 residues. With 7 bases clipped from V and 8 bases from J, the junction kept 10 bases outside the gene matches. The germline gives CDR1 SEHNR, CDR2 FQNEAQ (reference sequence). CDR3 in DNA: TGTGCCAGCATCGGTAACAGGGGGAAAGATGAGCAGTTCTTC. It specifies CASIGNRGKDEQFF.

V and J are TRBV14 and TRBJ2-5; tentative D call: TRBD1 (7 bases). CDR1 is SGHDN and CDR2 is FVKESK in the germline V gene. Deletions cut 4 bases from V and 4 bases from J, with 19 bases between. The CDR3 length is 16 residues. As DNA, the CDR3 is TGTGCCAGCAGCCCCCCGGGAGACAGGGTAGCAGAGACCCAGTACTTC. This gives the protein CASSPPGDRVAETQYF.

V and J are TRBV10-1 and TRBJ2-3; TRBD1 matches at 7 bases. The CDR3 contains 12 residues. From germline, CDR1 is WNHNN and CDR2 SYGVQD (reference sequence). The J segment lost 15 bases and the V segment lost 7 bases, leaving 13 bases of the junction unmatched. CDR3 protein: CASIQPGGQEYF. The CDR3 bases are TGCGCCAGCATCCAACCCGGTGGACAGGAATATTTT.

The V gene is TRBV6-4, the J gene TRBJ2-1; 11 bases are a match to TRBD2. Trimming cost V 6 bases and J 6 bases; bases outside gene matches: 7. This CDR3 is 15 amino acids long. Germline assignment: CDR1 MRHNA and CDR2 SNTAGT. CDR3 nucleotides: TGTGCCAGCAGACCCACTAGCGGGGGTTTCAATGAGCAGTTCTTC. Residues: CASRPTSGGFNEQFF.

This chain uses TRBV10-3 with TRBJ1-2; 9 positions agree with TRBD1. There are 13 residues in the CDR3. CDR1 is ENHRY and CDR2 is SYGVKD in the germline V gene. The V gene end was trimmed by 2 bases and the J gene end by 5 bases; junction bases not matched to a gene: 0. This CDR3 is CAISEDRGYGYTF. In DNA form, the CDR3 reads TGTGCCATCAGTGAGGACAGGGGGTATGGCTACACCTTC.

CDR3 nucleotide sequence: TGTGCCAGCAGCCCATGGGCAGGGGGCCTTAATGAAAAACTGTTTTTT. Amino acids: CASSPWAGGLNEKLFF. V and J are TRBV7-6 and TRBJ1-4; TRBD1 matches 8 bases. V lost 5 bases to trimming and J lost 4 bases; unmatched junction nucleotides: 9. The CDR3 is 16 amino acids. The germline gives CDR1 SGHVS, CDR2 FNYEAQ. Full variable domain (remainder filled in from reference TRBV7-6 and TRBJ1-4): GAGVSQSPRYKVTKRGQDVALRCDPISGHVSLYWYRQALGQGPEFLTYFNYEAQQDKSGLPNDRFSAERPEGSISTLTIQRTEQRDSAMYRCASSPWAGGLNEKLFFGSGTQLSVL.

This chain joins TRBV11-3 and TRBJ2-1, with D perhaps TRBD2 (7 bases). V was shortened by 0 bases and J by 7 bases, with 13 bases between the two germline ends. The germline gives CDR1 SGHNT, CDR2 YENEEA. There are 15 residues in the CDR3. CDR3: CASSLDHGGQNEQFF. CDR3 bases: TGTGCCAGCAGCTTAGATCACGGGGGGCAAAATGAGCAGTTCTTC.

The chain is built from TRBV27 and TRBJ1-2, with 7 bases that match TRBD1. J gave up 5 bases and V 6 bases, and 9 bases lay outside the gene matches. This CDR3 comprises 14 residues. CDR1 MNHEY and CDR2 SMNVEV come from the germline V gene (reference sequence). CDR3 in amino acids: CASRDPGQRYGYTF. DNA for the CDR3: TGTGCCAGCAGGGATCCGGGACAGAGATATGGCTACACCTTC.

This clone was seen more than once but under ten times. The genes are TRBV5-6 and TRBJ1-1, with TRBD1 identical over 9 bases. The CDR3 extends over 18 amino acids. Germline lookup yields CDR1 SGHDT and CDR2 YYEEEE. V was pared by 0 bases and J by 5 bases, with 14 bases of the junction left unmatched. CDR3 amino acids: CASSLGTTWGTGWTEAFF. DNA of the CDR3: TGTGCCAGCAGCTTGGGTACTACGTGGGGGACAGGGTGGACTGAAGCTTTCTTT.

Only a few counts were recorded for this clone. The chain recombines TRBV5-1 with TRBJ2-7; 9 nucleotides align to TRBD1. The V and J ends lost 0 bases and 2 bases, in that order; junction bases with no gene match: 6. The CDR3 is made up of 16 amino acids. The germline CDR1 and CDR2 sequences are SGHRS and YFSETQ. The CDR3 DNA sequence: TGCGCCAGCAGCTTGGCCAAGGGACAGGGTCCCTACGAGCAGTACTTC. It specifies CASSLAKGQGPYEQYF.

This sequence joins TRBV18 and TRBJ2-7; 13 bases are shared with TRBD2. The germline gives CDR1 KGHSH, CDR2 LQKENI. This CDR3 has 18 residues. V dropped 3 bases and J dropped 0; count of bases not matched to a gene: 8. CDR3 residues: CASSPPGLAGRSSYEQYF. The CDR3, as DNA: TGTGCCAGCTCACCTCCGGGACTAGCGGGGAGGAGCTCCTACGAGCAGTACTTC.

The chain couples TRBV11-2 to TRBJ1-3; 8 bases are shared with TRBD1. The CDR3 extends over 16 amino acids. In germline, CDR1 is SGHAT, CDR2 FQNNGV. V shed 3 bases, J shed 3 bases, and the junction held 7 bases outside the gene matches. This CDR3 reads CASSFWQGAGGNTIYF. The CDR3 coding sequence is TGTGCCAGCAGCTTCTGGCAGGGGGCTGGTGGAAACACCATATATTTT.

This chain connects TRBV6-1 to TRBJ2-7; D is ambiguous. The CDR3 is 15 amino acids. Germline V gene lookup returns CDR1 MNHNS and CDR2 SASEGT. The V end lost 1 base, the J end lost 2 bases, and 12 bases lay between the germline ends. CDR3: CASSEGNWRAYEQYF. The CDR3 DNA reads TGTGCCAGCAGTGAAGGAAATTGGAGAGCCTACGAGCAGTACTTC.

The rearrangement joins TRBV5-6 to TRBJ2-2, with D uncertain. Germline CDR1 reads SGHDT; CDR2 reads YYEEEE. With 1 base removed from V and 7 bases from J, the gap between germline ends came to 8 bases. The CDR3 length is 13 residues. DNA of the CDR3: TGTGCCAGCAGCTTGCCCCAGGTCGGGGAGCTGTTTTTT. Translating it yields CASSLPQVGELFF.

The chain has TRBV30 and TRBJ2-7; D may be TRBD1 (5 bases). Germline-derived CDR1 and CDR2 are GTSNPN and SVGIG (reference sequence). V was clipped by 4 bases and J by 2 bases, with 9 bases between them. The CDR3 consists of 12 residues. CDR3 in DNA: TGTGCCTGGACAGGGAATACCTACGAGCAGTACTTC. Translated: CAWTGNTYEQYF.

The chain joins TRBV4-3 to TRBJ2-7, with 10 bases identical to TRBD1. This CDR3 contains 15 residues. CDR1 and CDR2 from the germline V gene are LGHNA and YSLEER. The junction had 5 bases not matched to a gene; V was cut back by 4 bases and J by 2 bases. The CDR3 nucleotides read TGCGCCAGCAGCCGTTTAGGGACAGGGGCCTACGAGCAGTACTTC. Its translation: CASSRLGTGAYEQYF.

The J gene is TRBJ2-5, the V gene TRBV9; D is perhaps TRBD1 (5 bases). CDR1 is SGDLS, CDR2 YYNGEE, per germline. CDR3 length: 13 amino acids. Trimming took off 2 bases at V and 4 bases at J, with 9 bases between the two ends. CDR3 protein: CASSVRQLETQYF. In DNA form, the CDR3 reads TGTGCCAGCAGCGTGCGACAGCTAGAGACCCAGTACTTC. The entire variable domain, with the rest obtained from reference TRBV9 and TRBJ2-5, is as follows: DSGVTQTPKHLITATGQRVTLRCSPRSGDLSVYWYQQSLDQGLQFLIQYYNGEERAKGNILERFSAQQFPDLHSELNLSSLELGDSALYFCASSVRQLETQYFGPGTRLLVL.